The entry below describes one T cell receptor (beta chain). As yet, its antigen is unknown. Specified treatment: 15 to 20 received Ad26.COV2.S at low or high dose, single or two shots; 5 received placebo; per-sample allocation not given. Sampling was done on day 63 after the first vaccine or placebo injection. The repertoire was sequenced with immunoSEQ multiplex PCR; TCRdb's copy has only in-frame clones and lacks some. The sample contains 440,000 or so clones, nearly 90% of which appear only once. The data belong to a study of Ad26.COV2.S vaccination and SARS-CoV-2 variants. This CDR3 has 13 amino acids. V was cut by 7 bases and J by 0 bases, with 11 bases left in between. The germline V gene encodes CDR1 GTSNPN and CDR2 SVGIG (reference sequence). Study-wide points: Spike-specific TCR breadth ran higher among vaccine recipients than placebo recipients.

This material consisted of peripheral blood, taken in a trial of Ad26.COV2.S vaccine versus placebo. The chain employs TRBV30 and TRBJ2-3; D uncertain. The sequence was obtained from a person between 18 and 65 years old who received the Ad26.COV2.S COVID-19 vaccine or a placebo. The DNA for the CDR3 is TGTGCCTTCTCGGTGGGAAGCACAGATACGCAGTATTTT. This gives the protein CAFSVGSTDTQYF.